This T cell receptor (beta chain) is from a study of graft-versus-host responses after intestinal transplantation. Study-level background: Recipients received multivisceral, liver-intestinal, or isolated intestinal transplants. Anti-thymocyte globulin induction preceded 2 to 4 years of tacrolimus and steroid maintenance in all recipients.

General study points: Detection of GvH clones occurred in recipient marrow, and some had their first appearance in ileum or blood. When patients had graft-donor T cell macrochimerism, their allografts held high graft-versus-host to host-versus-graft clonal ratios.

Data came from immunoSEQ multiplex PCR; TCRdb stores just in-frame clones and leaves some out. This table has some 140,000 clones, around 90% appearing once. The CDR3 has 13 amino acids. The germline V gene encodes CDR1 SGHTS and CDR2 YDEGEE. With V trimmed by 1 base and J by 10 bases, 6 bases remained unmatched. Notes on this clone: As yet, its antigen is unknown.

The source is a human donor who received an intestinal transplant. The chain combines TRBV5-8 with TRBJ1-2, with 8 bases identical to TRBD1. The material sequenced was unstimulated CD4+ T cells sorted from spleen or lymph node cells, taken before intestinal transplant. As DNA, the CDR3 is TGTGCCAGCAGCTTGTGGGGGACAGGATCCTACACCTTC. As protein: CASSLWGTGSYTF.